Listed here is a single T cell receptor beta chain. The data belong to a study of blood T cell repertoires in COVID-19. Study in general: Researchers got acute and convalescent COVID-19 samples from the United States, Italy and Spain.

While infection was still active, Seattle patients were enrolled and then followed longitudinally. Original handling: Amplification of reference gene primers provided the estimated nucleated cell counts. Only in-frame clones appear in the TCRdb table, and some are missing; sequencing was by immunoSEQ multiplex PCR. The DNA gave D and trimming, while V, J and clone size come from that table. The sample lists approximately 190,000 clones, around 76% occurring once. This TCR derives from a woman aged 55-70 years with COVID-19, enrolled during active disease. Material: peripheral blood.

The CDR3 DNA is TGCGCCAGCAGCTTGGAACAGGGTAGCTATGGCTACACCTTC. Amino acids: CASSLEQGSYGYTF. The V and J genes are TRBV5-1 and TRBJ1-2; weak D call: TRBD1 (6 bases). The CDR3 contains 14 residues. The germline V gene has CDR1 SGHRS and CDR2 YFSETQ. Trimming removed 0 bases from V and 4 bases from J, with 10 bases in between.